This T cell receptor (beta chain) stems from a study of T cell responses to AZD1222 COVID-19 vaccine. General study results and limits: Baseline serostatus was positive in only a handful of AZD1222 recipients.

This CDR3 is built from 12 residues. Germline V gene lookup returns CDR1 SGHTA and CDR2 FQGNSA. With 5 bases removed from V and 9 bases from J, the gap between germline ends came to 11 bases. A word on this clone: Its antigen is not known.

Libraries were prepared by immunoSEQ multiplex PCR; TCRdb keeps only in-frame clonotypes and omits some of them. The repertoire holds 100,000 to 150,000 clones, with around 87% as singletons. The origin of this receptor is an adult in good health. J is TRBJ1-5 and V is TRBV7-2; no firm D call. This material consisted of peripheral blood, taken on day 0 of AZD1222 vaccination. The CDR3 DNA sequence: TGTGCCAGCAGCCTACCGACTCGGCCCCAGCATTTT. Protein: CASSLPTRPQHF.